This T cell receptor beta chain was identified in a study of cytomegalovirus exposure and HLA in healthy donors. Germline trimming cut 6 bases from V and 0 bases from J; bases unmatched to any gene: 2. The CDR3 has 14 residues. The germline V gene has CDR1 WSHSY and CDR2 SAAADI. The sample holds a few counts of this clone. Vbeta (60) and Jbeta (13) primers were used in the PCR. Clones were read by immunoSEQ multiplex PCR, and TCRdb kept only the in-frame ones, dropping some. The sample lists over 150,000 clones; 75% to 90% were seen once. The chain joins TRBV10-2 to TRBJ2-7, with 10 nucleotides matching TRBD2. The TCR was taken from a woman in her forties or fifties in good health and CMV-seropositive. Material for sequencing was PBMCs. In DNA, the CDR3 is TGCGCCAGCAGAGGACTAGCGGCCTCCTACGAGCAGTACTTC. This encodes CASRGLAASYEQYF.